This T cell receptor beta chain was sequenced in a study of OX40 agonist ivuxolimab in advanced cancers. Assay: immunoSEQ multiplex PCR; the TCRdb copy retains only in-frame clones and omits some. Seen here are around 93,000 clones, around nine tenths observed once, and the top ten hold around 1.5%. Remarks on this clone: Its specificity is unknown.

Study findings and constraints: Some of the nonresponding patients also showed low levels of normalized T-cell clonal expansion.

The input for sequencing was CD4+ or CD8+ T cells sorted from blood, taken in a trial of the OX40 agonist ivuxolimab. This receptor was identified in an adult with an advanced solid tumor such as melanoma, head and neck, liver or kidney cancer.

CDR3 residues: CASSYTKGADTQYF. CDR3 in DNA: TGTGCCAGCAGTTACACCAAAGGGGCAGATACGCAGTATTTT. The V and J genes are TRBV6-5 and TRBJ2-3; D possibly corresponds to TRBD1 (5 bases). The CDR3 has 14 amino acids. V lost 2 bases, J lost 4 bases, and 10 bases lay in between. CDR1 MNHEY and CDR2 SVGAGI come from the germline V gene.